This entry lists 30 T cell receptor beta chains sequenced from one sample in a study of sequential checkpoint blockade in melanoma. The protocol was immunoSEQ multiplex PCR, while the TCRdb copy is restricted to in-frame clones and leaves out a portion. In the table there are about 40,000 clones, 86% of which are singletons. The treatment: randomized to nivolumab then ipilimumab (arm A) or the reverse (arm B). Sequenced here: CD8+ T cells sorted from blood (inferred from file names), sampled from a patient given nivolumab and ipilimumab in sequence. These TCRs come from a human donor with melanoma.

The rearrangement links TRBV27 to TRBJ2-7; 8 bases line up with TRBD1. The V gene end was trimmed by 7 bases and the J gene end by 1 base; junction bases not matched to a gene: 6. The germline gives CDR1 MNHEY, CDR2 SMNVEV (reference sequence). This CDR3 is 14 amino acids long. The CDR3: CASNPTGASYEQYF. CDR3 bases: TGTGCCAGCAACCCGACAGGGGCGTCCTACGAGCAGTACTTC.

The chain combines TRBV11-3 with TRBJ2-4, with D perhaps TRBD2 (8 bases). CDR1 SGHNT and CDR2 YENEEA come from the germline V gene. Trimming cost V 0 bases and J 3 bases, with 18 bases left between them. The CDR3 totals 18 residues. This CDR3 reads CASSLDSGRGLGKNIQYF. The CDR3 nucleotides read TGTGCCAGCAGCTTAGACTCCGGGAGGGGGCTAGGCAAAAACATTCAGTACTTC.

The chain employs TRBV6-4 and TRBJ2-7; a weak D match, TRBD2 (5 bases). This CDR3 has 14 amino acids. Germline assignment: CDR1 MRHNA and CDR2 SNTAGT. Deletions cut 3 bases from V and 5 bases from J, with 14 bases between. The CDR3 sequence is CASSDDEGSNEQYF. The CDR3 DNA reads TGTGCCAGCAGTGATGATGAGGGATCGAACGAGCAGTACTTC.

The V and J genes are TRBV5-5 and TRBJ1-3; 9 positions agree with TRBD1. This CDR3 spans 15 amino acids. Germline-derived CDR1 and CDR2 are SGHKS and YYEKEE (reference sequence). The junction had 5 bases not matched to a gene; V was cut back by 5 bases and J by 2 bases. The CDR3: CASSINRGPGNTIYF. In nucleotides, the CDR3 is TGTGCCAGCAGTATTAACAGGGGGCCTGGAAACACCATATATTTT.

The chain carries TRBV5-1 and TRBJ2-3, with TRBD2 matching 13 bases. CDR3 length equals 17 residues. Germline CDR1 and CDR2: SGHRS and YFSETQ. The trim removed 4 bases at V and 0 bases at J, leaving 5 bases unmatched. The CDR3 region is CASSPGTSGASTDTQYF. Written as DNA, the CDR3 is TGCGCCAGCAGCCCCGGGACTAGCGGGGCTAGCACAGATACGCAGTATTTT.

The rearrangement links TRBV19 to TRBJ1-1; D is perhaps TRBD1 (5 bases). The CDR3 totals 14 residues. The V end was cut by 5 bases, the J end by 4 bases, with 14 bases between. The germline V gene encodes CDR1 LNHDA and CDR2 SQIVND (reference sequence). The CDR3: CASSVRTPFTEAFF. The CDR3 nucleotides are TGTGCCAGTAGTGTACGGACACCTTTCACTGAAGCTTTCTTT.

The CDR3 region is CASSEPGRTGYNQPQHF. The CDR3 DNA follows: TGCGCCAGCAGTGAGCCGGGGAGAACTGGGTACAATCAGCCCCAGCATTTT. The chain joins TRBV10-2 to TRBJ1-5; D is unresolved. The ends were cut back, 2 bases at V and 3 bases at J, with 17 bases in the middle. CDR3 length equals 17 residues. Germline-derived CDR1 and CDR2 are WSHSY and SAAADI.

J is TRBJ2-7 and V is TRBV9; TRBD1 might be the D (6 bases). Germline CDR1 and CDR2: SGDLS and YYNGEE. V lost 4 bases and J 1 base, leaving 9 bases between the germline ends. The CDR3 is made up of 13 amino acids. CDR3: CASSTGTSYEQYF. CDR3 nucleotide sequence: TGTGCCAGCAGCACCGGGACATCCTACGAGCAGTACTTC. Using reference TRBV9 and TRBJ2-7 for the parts outside the CDR3, the full variable domain is DSGVTQTPKHLITATGQRVTLRCSPRSGDLSVYWYQQSLDQGLQFLIQYYNGEERAKGNILERFSAQQFPDLHSELNLSSLELGDSALYFCASSTGTSYEQYFGPGTRLTVT.

The chain has TRBV27 and TRBJ1-6; D is possibly TRBD1 (6 bases). This CDR3 has 13 amino acids. From germline, CDR1 is MNHEY and CDR2 SMNVEV (reference sequence). Between the trimmed V and J ends, which lost 6 bases and 7 bases, there was a span of 10 bases. The CDR3: CASSGQINSPLHF. CDR3 DNA: TGTGCCAGCAGCGGACAGATAAATTCACCCCTCCACTTT.

The chain carries TRBV29-1 and TRBJ2-3; 7 bases are shared with TRBD1. V gave up 0 bases and J gave up 1 base; unmatched junction bases: 4. Germline V lookup: CDR1 SQVTM, CDR2 ANQGSEA. There are 15 residues in the CDR3. The CDR3 is CSVEELGTGTDTQYF. CDR3 bases: TGCAGCGTTGAAGAACTGGGGACAGGCACAGATACGCAGTATTTT.

The CDR3 here is CTSSQPDLAGAGFKYEQYV. The CDR3 DNA follows: TGCACCAGCAGCCAACCAGATCTAGCGGGAGCGGGGTTTAAATACGAGCAGTACGTC. J is TRBJ2-7 and V is TRBV1; the D call in the table, TRBD2, was not verified against the DNA. TRBV1 constitutes a pseudogene. This CDR3 comprises 19 residues.

This clone ranks as medium-sized. V is TRBV27 and J is TRBJ1-2; 11 bases are shared with TRBD1. The J segment lost 6 bases and the V segment lost 6 bases, leaving 12 bases of the junction unmatched. From germline, CDR1 is MNHEY and CDR2 SMNVEV (reference sequence). CDR3 length: 16 amino acids. CDR3 in DNA: TGTGCCAGCAGCCGGGACAGGGGGTCTTTCATCGATGGCTACACCTTC. Protein: CASSRDRGSFIDGYTF.

The chain uses TRBV27 and TRBJ1-5; TRBD1 aligns across 8 bases. The trim removed 7 bases at V and 4 bases at J, leaving 3 bases unmatched. Germline loops: CDR1 MNHEY, CDR2 SMNVEV (reference sequence). The CDR3 contains 13 residues. DNA of the CDR3: TGTGCCAGCACGACAGGGGTTAATCAGCCCCAGCATTTT. This gives the protein CASTTGVNQPQHF.

This clone showed up just a few times. A junction end diverges from the germline sequence, so it may reflect a read error. The J gene is TRBJ2-1, the V gene TRBV7-7; 12 positions agree with TRBD2. This CDR3 is 15 amino acids long. Germline CDR1 reads SSHAT; CDR2 reads FNYEAQ (reference sequence). The CDR3 DNA sequence: TGTGCTAGCAGCCCGAGGACTAGCGGGAACAATGAGCAGTTCTTC. Its translation is CASSPRTSGNNEQFF.

The V and J genes are TRBV7-9 and TRBJ2-5, with D possibly matching TRBD1 (5 bases). The closer fit of TRBJ2-7 to the DNA end suggests the J call may be wrong. The CDR3 runs 13 residues. The germline gives CDR1 SEHNR, CDR2 FQNEAQ (reference sequence). CDR3 residues: CASSLGQPYEQYF. For the CDR3, the DNA is TGTGCCAGCAGCTTAGGACAGCCTTACGAGCAGTACTTC.

This clone was counted a few times. The chain has TRBV30 and TRBJ1-2, with a possible D match to TRBD1 (6 bases). Germline V gene sequence: CDR1 GTSNPN, CDR2 SVGIG (reference sequence). The CDR3 is made up of 12 amino acids. V was shortened by 4 bases and J by 8 bases, with 14 bases between the two germline ends. CDR3 loop: CAWKGDPPGYTF. CDR3 sequence (DNA): TGTGCCTGGAAGGGGGACCCCCCGGGCTACACCTTC.

This chain joins TRBV18 and TRBJ2-1; possibly TRBD2 for D (6 bases). The CDR3 has 17 amino acids. V lost 4 bases to trimming and J lost 5 bases, with 21 bases between them. The germline CDR1 and CDR2 sequences are KGHSH and LQKENI. Written as DNA, the CDR3 is TGTGCCAGCTCACGGAGACTGGGGCGGGAAGGCAACAATGAGCAGTTCTTC. Amino acid sequence: CASSRRLGREGNNEQFF. Supplemented by reference TRBV18 and TRBJ2-1, the full variable domain reads NAGVMQNPRHLVRRRGQEARLRCSPMKGHSHVYWYRQLPEEGLKFMVYLQKENIIDESGMPKERFSAEFPKEGPSILRIQQVVRGDSAAYFCASSRRLGREGNNEQFFGPGTRLTVL.

This clone turned up a few times. The chain is built from TRBV7-2 and TRBJ1-2, with TRBD1 identical over 9 bases. Germline CDR1 is SGHTA and CDR2 is FQGNSA. After removal of 6 bases from V and 5 bases from J, the junction contained 7 bases not matched to a gene. The CDR3 extends over 14 amino acids. The CDR3 spells CASSLTGGWYGYTF. The CDR3 coding sequence is TGTGCCAGCAGTCTGACAGGGGGATGGTATGGCTACACCTTC. The variable domain in full, completed from reference TRBV7-2 and TRBJ1-2, reads GAGVSQSPSNKVTEKGKDVELRCDPISGHTALYWYRQSLGQGLEFLIYFQGNSAPDKSGLPSDRFSAERTGGSVSTLTIQRTQQEDSAVYLCASSLTGGWYGYTFGSGTRLTVV.

This clone was recorded only once. The chain has TRBV7-2 and TRBJ2-7; D is unclear. Per the germline V gene, CDR1 is SGHTA and CDR2 is FQGNSA. The V end was cut by 5 bases, the J end by 0 bases, with 2 bases between. CDR3 size: 11 residues. The CDR3 DNA follows: TGTGCCAGCAGCCTCTCCTACGAGCAGTACTTC. It specifies CASSLSYEQYF.

In regard to this clone: Other DNA sequences from this sample encode an identical CDR3 as well. The rearrangement uses TRBV27 and TRBJ2-7; D ambiguous. In germline, CDR1 is MNHEY, CDR2 SMNVEV (reference sequence). The germline V and J ends were trimmed by 2 bases and 0 bases, with 5 bases remaining between them. There are 13 residues in the CDR3. CDR3 bases: TGTGCCAGCAGTTTAGGGCCCTCCTACGAGCAGTACGTC. Translating gives CASSLGPSYEQYV.

The chain combines TRBV15 with TRBJ2-1; 12 nucleotides match TRBD2. CDR1 and CDR2 (germline): LNHNV, YYDKDF (reference sequence). The trim removed 5 bases at V and 4 bases at J, leaving 3 bases unmatched. The CDR3 spans 15 residues. The CDR3 DNA is TGTGCCACCAGCCAAGGGACTAGCGGGTACAATGAGCAGTTCTTC. Amino acid sequence: CATSQGTSGYNEQFF.

The chain has TRBV27 and TRBJ2-1; D uncertain. Trimming took off 2 bases at V and 12 bases at J, with 14 bases between the two ends. Germline V lookup: CDR1 MNHEY, CDR2 SMNVEV (reference sequence). The CDR3 contains 13 residues. The CDR3: CASSLGLELGQFF. CDR3 nucleotides: TGTGCCAGCAGTTTAGGGCTTGAGCTGGGGCAGTTCTTC.

CDR3 amino acids: CASSPLLGSHNEQFF. As DNA, the CDR3 is TGTGCCAGCAGCCCATTACTAGGGAGCCACAATGAGCAGTTCTTC. The rearrangement uses TRBV9 and TRBJ2-1; TRBD2 might be the D (5 bases). V was trimmed by 4 bases and J by 5 bases, leaving 16 bases between them. The V gene's germline CDR1 is SGDLS and CDR2 YYNGEE. The CDR3 spans 15 residues.

The chain joins TRBV18 to TRBJ2-7, with 7 positions matching TRBD2. This CDR3 spans 17 amino acids. The junction had 13 bases not matched to a gene; V was cut back by 5 bases and J by 0 bases. Looked up from germline, CDR1 is KGHSH and CDR2 is LQKENI. In DNA form, the CDR3 reads TGTGCCAGCTCATCGGTGGGCACTAGCGCGAGCTCCTACGAGCAGTACGTC. Translating it yields CASSSVGTSASSYEQYV.

V gene TRBV11-2 combines with J gene TRBJ2-7, with TRBD1 matching 7 bases. CDR1 and CDR2 from the germline V gene are SGHAT and FQNNGV. The CDR3 is made up of 14 amino acids. V shed 1 base, J shed 4 bases, and the junction held 4 bases outside the gene matches. The CDR3 DNA reads TGTGCCAGCAGCTTAGGGACAGGAACTTACGAGCAGTACTTC. It is translated as CASSLGTGTYEQYF.

The chain employs TRBV9 and TRBJ1-1; 7 nucleotides align to TRBD1. After removal of 3 bases from V and 4 bases from J, the junction contained 6 bases not matched to a gene. Germline CDR1 is SGDLS and CDR2 is YYNGEE. The CDR3 length is 14 residues. CDR3 DNA sequence: TGTGCCAGCAGCGCGGGTAACAGGGGCACTGAAGCTTTCTTT. It codes for CASSAGNRGTEAFF.

The CDR3 DNA follows: TGTGCCAGCAGTTCACCAAACATGAACACTGAAGCTTTCTTT. It specifies CASSSPNMNTEAFF. This chain links TRBV27 with TRBJ1-1; D remains ambiguous. CDR3 size: 14 residues. Germline V gives CDR1 MNHEY, CDR2 SMNVEV (reference sequence). V was trimmed by 4 bases and J by 0 bases, leaving 9 bases between them.

The genes are TRBV11-3 and TRBJ2-2; the D gene is possibly TRBD2 (6 bases). Trimming removed 0 bases from V and 5 bases from J, with 16 bases in between. The CDR3 has 17 amino acids. The germline V gene has CDR1 SGHNT and CDR2 YENEEA. Here the CDR3 DNA reads TGTGCCAGCAGCTTAGATCAGGAGGGCCCTCTTACCGGGGAGCTGTTTTTT. It codes for CASSLDQEGPLTGELFF.

This sequence joins TRBV28 and TRBJ2-7; D call uncertain. Germline values: CDR1 MDHEN, CDR2 SYDVKM. The CDR3 contains 14 residues. V lost 3 bases to trimming and J lost 0 bases, with 9 bases between them. The DNA of the CDR3 is TGTGCCAGCAGTTTTAGGTCTAGCTCCTACGAGCAGTACTTC. Its protein is CASSFRSSSYEQYF.

The chain recombines TRBV7-6 with TRBJ1-1; no definite D call. This CDR3 contains 15 residues. Looked up from germline, CDR1 is SGHVS and CDR2 is FNYEAQ. Trimming left V 3 bases short and J 4 bases short, with 15 bases between. CDR3 in DNA: TGTGCCAGCAGCTTGACGTTAGAGGTAATCACTGAAGCTTTCTTT. Protein sequence: CASSLTLEVITEAFF.